Sequencing of this T cell receptor beta chain was carried out in a study of T cell repertoires in cytomegalovirus infection. Across the whole study: HLA-B-restricted CMV epitopes that are well studied, plus recently identified HLA-C-restricted ones, were used by the study. Overall study results and limits: There were HLA-C-restricted CMV-specific TCR beta clonotypes dominating the ex vivo response.

This clonotype was seen a handful of times. The antigen is unknown. This CDR3 comprises 15 residues. CDR1 and CDR2 (germline): SQVTM, ANQGSEA. V lost 0 bases and J lost 1, with 12 bases in between. TCRdb re-called the reads through MiXCR, storing one row per CDR3 protein. The sample holds about 830,000 distinct CDR3 sequences; approximately 32% are singletons and the top ten take about an eighth. The clonotype comes from a human donor in good health (CMV status not recorded). Some clones in this sample may be carry-over from other donors' samples. Specimen: cultured CD8+ T cells from PBMCs, collected from culture after CMV antigen stimulation. The chain recombines TRBV29-1 with TRBJ1-1, with D hard to call. CDR3 nucleotides: TGCAGCGTTGAAGATAAGGGTGGAGAGAACACTGAAGCTTTCTTT. Amino acid sequence: CSVEDKGGENTEAFF.